Presented here are 21 T cell receptor beta chains from one specimen sequenced in a study of shared clonotypes between healthy human individuals. Some clones are missing from TCRdb's copy, which holds only in-frame ones; the method was immunoSEQ multiplex PCR. The sample carries 850,000 to 1,100,000 clones, 60% to 80% recorded once. The sequenced sample was memory CD4+ T cells from PBMCs. The subset is: CD45RA-negative fraction. These receptors were collected from a man aged 18 to 35 in good health. Some clones in this sample may be carry-over from other donors' samples.

This chain links TRBV28 with TRBJ1-2; D might be TRBD1 (5 bases). Germline V lookup: CDR1 MDHEN, CDR2 SYDVKM. V lost 3 bases, J lost 1 base, and 18 bases lay in between. CDR3 length: 17 residues. The CDR3 reads CASSLPFDSRNNYGYTF. CDR3 DNA sequence: TGTGCCAGCAGTTTGCCCTTCGACAGCAGGAATAACTATGGCTACACCTTC.

J is TRBJ2-1 and V is TRBV7-7, with 9 bases fitting TRBD2. The CDR3 has 15 residues. J was trimmed by 4 bases and V by 1 base; bases with no gene match: 2. Germline CDR1 is SSHAT and CDR2 is FNYEAQ (reference sequence). The CDR3 nucleotides are TGTGCCAGCAGCTTAGGGACTAGCGATTACAATGAGCAGTTCTTC. This encodes CASSLGTSDYNEQFF.

This clone was seen more than once but under ten times. In nucleotides, the CDR3 is TGTGCCAGCAGGCCCTCCGGGGGGTACACGACTGAAGCTTTCTTT. Translation gives CASRPSGGYTTEAFF. The J gene is TRBJ1-1, the V gene TRBV25-1; D is perhaps TRBD1 (5 bases). The germline V gene has CDR1 MGHDK and CDR2 SYGVNS. This CDR3 is built from 15 residues. The V end lost 6 bases, the J end lost 5 bases, and 19 bases lay between the germline ends.

Turning to this clone: A much larger clonotype is one base distant, so this may be a read error. Different DNA sequences within this sample yield the same CDR3. The chain employs TRBV2 and TRBJ1-1; D gene uncertain. Trimming left V 5 bases short and J 1 base short, with 8 bases between. From germline, CDR1 is SNHLY and CDR2 FYNNEI. The CDR3 covers 13 residues. The CDR3 coding sequence is TGTGCCAGCAGTTTAGCGAGGAACACTGAAGCTTTCTTT. This translates into CASSLARNTEAFF.

CDR3 nucleotide sequence: TGTGCCAGCAGCGTAGATGCAGGAAGGGGATACGAGCAGTACTTC. As protein: CASSVDAGRGYEQYF. The chain links TRBV9 to TRBJ2-7, with TRBD1 as a possible D gene (5 bases). Germline V gene lookup returns CDR1 SGDLS and CDR2 YYNGEE. The CDR3 has 15 residues. V lost 0 bases and J 4 bases, leaving 14 bases between the germline ends.

The CDR3 spells CASTPYGGRGGYTF. The CDR3 nucleotides are TGTGCCAGCACCCCCTACGGGGGTCGGGGTGGCTACACCTTC. The rearrangement joins TRBV28 to TRBJ1-2, with D possibly matching TRBD1 (5 bases). Germline V CDR1 and CDR2: MDHEN, SYDVKM. The CDR3 totals 14 residues. The ends were cut back, 7 bases at V and 7 bases at J, with 19 bases in the middle.

The chain carries TRBV6-5 and TRBJ2-7; TRBD1 matches 7 bases. The junction had 7 bases not matched to a gene; V was cut back by 6 bases and J by 5 bases. Germline-derived CDR1 and CDR2 are MNHEY and SVGAGI. The CDR3 sequence is 13 residues long. The CDR3 DNA follows: TGTGCCAGCAGACTGGGACAGTTTAACGAGCAGTACTTC. Its translation: CASRLGQFNEQYF.

The chain couples TRBV11-2 to TRBJ1-1; D gene unclear. The ends were cut back, 5 bases at V and 0 bases at J, with 10 bases in the middle. The CDR3 is made up of 14 amino acids. Germline V gene sequence: CDR1 SGHAT, CDR2 FQNNGV. The CDR3: CASSPDGLNTEAFF. CDR3 in DNA: TGTGCCAGCAGCCCAGACGGTCTGAACACTGAAGCTTTCTTT. Combining the CDR3 with reference TRBV11-2 and TRBJ1-1 gives the whole variable domain EAGVAQSPRYKIIEKRQSVAFWCNPISGHATLYWYQQILGQGPKLLIQFQNNGVVDDSQLPKDRFSAERLKGVDSTLKIQPAKLEDSAVYLCASSPDGLNTEAFFGQGTRLTVV.

The gene calls are TRBV4-1 and TRBJ2-5; no reliable D call. Between the trimmed V and J ends, which lost 2 bases and 5 bases, there was a span of 9 bases. Germline values: CDR1 MGHRA, CDR2 YSYEKL. CDR3 length: 13 residues. The CDR3: CASSQPSKETQYF. CDR3 DNA sequence: TGCGCCAGCAGCCAACCCTCCAAGGAGACCCAGTACTTC.

This clone was counted only a few times. The CDR3 sequence is CASSLRAGTTADPQYF. The CDR3 coding sequence is TGTGCCAGCAGCTTAAGGGCGGGAACAACCGCGGATCCCCAGTACTTC. The genes are TRBV7-2 and TRBJ2-5, with D perhaps TRBD2 (6 bases). Trimming cost V 2 bases and J 9 bases, with 22 bases left between them. Germline loops: CDR1 SGHTA, CDR2 FQGNSA. CDR3 length: 16 residues.

With regard to this clone: The identical CDR3 is also encoded by other nucleotide sequences in the sample. This chain joins TRBV2 and TRBJ1-5; D unclear. V lost 0 bases, J lost 1 base, and 10 bases lay in between. The CDR3 length is 16 residues. The germline V gene has CDR1 SNHLY and CDR2 FYNNEI. CDR3 protein: CASSEALEWSNQPQHF. CDR3 in DNA: TGTGCCAGCAGTGAAGCATTGGAGTGGAGCAATCAGCCCCAGCATTTT.

This clone turned up a few times. The chain links TRBV7-3 to TRBJ2-2; possible D gene TRBD1, 6 bases. CDR3 length: 14 amino acids. V was clipped by 2 bases and J by 6 bases, with 10 bases between them. CDR1 and CDR2 (germline): SGHTA, FQGTGA. CDR3 loop: CASSLSRGSGELFF. DNA for the CDR3: TGTGCCAGCAGCTTATCCAGGGGCTCCGGGGAGCTGTTTTTT.

The chain has TRBV25-1 and TRBJ2-7; TRBD1 aligns across 12 bases. V shed 4 bases, J shed 0 bases, and the junction held 7 bases outside the gene matches. The CDR3 is 17 residues long. Germline CDR1 is MGHDK and CDR2 is SYGVNS. For the CDR3, the DNA is TGTGCCAGCAGTGTGGGATGGGACAGGGGGCCCTCCTACGAGCAGTACTTC. Amino acid sequence: CASSVGWDRGPSYEQYF.

Turning to this clone: The sample has other DNA sequences that encode this CDR3 too. The J gene is TRBJ2-7, the V gene TRBV7-9, with D perhaps matching TRBD1 (5 bases). The CDR3 loop spans 13 amino acids. Germline assignment: CDR1 SEHNR and CDR2 FQNEAQ (reference sequence). V was shortened by 0 bases and J by 2 bases, with 5 bases between the two germline ends. CDR3 region: CASSLAGAYEQYF. Here the CDR3 DNA reads TGTGCCAGCAGCTTAGCAGGGGCCTACGAGCAGTACTTC.

The V and J genes are TRBV5-1 and TRBJ1-1; perhaps TRBD1 as D (6 bases). This CDR3 contains 16 residues. Germline CDR1 is SGHRS and CDR2 is YFSETQ. The germline V and J ends were trimmed by 0 bases and 4 bases, with 16 bases remaining between them. CDR3 in DNA: TGCGCCAGCAGCTTGGAACAGGGTTTTTACGGCACTGAAGCTTTCTTT. It codes for CASSLEQGFYGTEAFF.

Note on this clone: A junction boundary mismatches the germline segment, possibly from a read error. The J gene is TRBJ1-2, the V gene TRBV7-9; D ambiguous. The CDR3 sequence is 14 residues long. Per germline, CDR1 SEHNR and CDR2 FQNEAQ (reference sequence). The CDR3 sequence is CASSRPAANYGCTF. The CDR3 bases are TGTGCCAGCAGCCGACCGGCAGCAAACTATGGCTGCACCTTC.

V is TRBV27 and J is TRBJ1-1; TRBD1 is a possible D gene (5 bases). The V gene's germline CDR1 is MNHEY and CDR2 SMNVEV (reference sequence). This CDR3 has 13 residues. The ends were cut back, 10 bases at V and 1 base at J, with 13 bases in the middle. The CDR3 DNA reads TGTGCCACCCGGGGCGGCCCGAACACTGAAGCTTTCTTT. Translating gives CATRGGPNTEAFF.

This clone was recorded only once. The chain joins TRBV28 to TRBJ2-2, with TRBD1 matching 10 bases. Germline V gives CDR1 MDHEN, CDR2 SYDVKM. The CDR3 sequence is 14 residues long. After removal of 3 bases from V and 8 bases from J, the junction contained 3 bases not matched to a gene. In nucleotides, the CDR3 is TGTGCCAGCAGTTTGGGGACAGGGGTAGGGGAGCTGTTTTTT. Its translation: CASSLGTGVGELFF.

V usage is TRBV7-9 and J usage is TRBJ2-5; D call uncertain. V lost 5 bases, J lost 7 bases, and 11 bases lay in between. Germline V lookup: CDR1 SEHNR, CDR2 FQNEAQ (reference sequence). The length of the CDR3 is 12 residues. Here the CDR3 reads CASSPRPATQYF. CDR3 coding DNA: TGTGCCAGCAGCCCGCGTCCCGCGACCCAGTACTTC. Variable domain in full (rest from reference TRBV7-9 and TRBJ2-5): DTGVSQNPRHKITKRGQNVTFRCDPISEHNRLYWYRQTLGQGPEFLTYFQNEAQLEKSRLLSDRFSAERPKGSFSTLEIQRTEQGDSAMYLCASSPRPATQYFGPGTRLLVL.

The chain employs TRBV27 and TRBJ2-4, with TRBD2 identical over 16 bases. The CDR3 is made up of 19 amino acids. The ends lost 5 bases at V and 6 bases at J; junction bases unmatched: 13. Germline V CDR1 and CDR2: MNHEY, SMNVEV (reference sequence). CDR3 sequence: CASSATPGLAGGLTNIQYF. The CDR3 region has the DNA TGTGCCAGCAGTGCCACGCCGGGACTAGCGGGAGGGCTAACAAACATTCAGTACTTC.

This clone was observed a single time. A much bigger clone sits one base away, suggesting this may be a read error. The V call is TRBV5-4, the J call TRBJ1-1; D possibly corresponds to TRBD1 (5 bases). The CDR3 has 13 residues. V lost 4 bases and J 1 base, leaving 8 bases between the germline ends. The V gene's germline CDR1 is SGHNT and CDR2 YYREEE (reference sequence). The CDR3 sequence is CASSTTANTEAFF. The DNA for the CDR3 is TGTGCCAGCAGCACGACAGCGAACACTGAAGCTTTCTTT. Drawing the rest from reference TRBV5-4 and TRBJ1-1, the complete variable domain is ETGVTQSPTHLIKTRGQQVTLRCSSQSGHNTVSWYQQALGQGPQFIFQYYREEENGRGNFPPRFSGLQFPNYSSELNVNALELDDSALYLCASSTTANTEAFFGQGTRLTVV.